One T cell receptor (beta chain) is described in this entry. The data derive from a study of blood T cell repertoires in COVID-19. The germline gives CDR1 SNHLY, CDR2 FYNNEI. V lost 6 bases to trimming and J lost 0 bases; unmatched junction nucleotides: 4. This CDR3 spans 14 amino acids. Only in-frame clones appear in the TCRdb table, and some are missing; sequencing was by immunoSEQ multiplex PCR. Of about 130,000 clones listed, around 86% are singletons. The chain carries TRBV2 and TRBJ1-2, with TRBD1 identical over 7 bases. The clonotype comes from a woman aged 45-59 years who had recovered from COVID-19. Sequenced: peripheral blood. In DNA form, the CDR3 reads TGTGCCAGCAGGGGTGACAGGGCTAACTATGGCTACACCTTC. Protein product: CASRGDRANYGYTF.